These 8 T cell receptor beta chains were all obtained from the same sample, sequenced in a study of blood T cells in healthy people across ages. Together with a sample-barcoded 5' primer, a J-beta primer mix was included in a second PCR lasting roughly 6 to 12 cycles. Via MiXCR, TCRdb re-called the 5' RACE reads, giving one row per CDR3 protein. The data contain approximately 1,000,000 distinct CDR3 sequences, under 55% of them singletons. What was sequenced was blood. These receptors were collected from a woman aged 60 to 75 in good health.

The chain joins TRBV4-2 to TRBJ2-1; TRBD2 aligns across 15 bases. Germline V gene data show CDR1 as LGHNA and CDR2 as YNFKEQ. The CDR3 runs to 17 residues. V shed 3 bases, J shed 4 bases, and the junction held 4 bases outside the gene matches. The CDR3 loop is CASSQGTSGRQYNEQFF. The CDR3 DNA follows: TGTGCCAGCAGCCAGGGGACTAGCGGGAGGCAATACAATGAGCAGTTCTTC.

The DNA of the CDR3 is TGCGCCAGCAGCCAAAAGTATACCGGTAGCGGCTACTACAATGAGCAGTTCTTC. It codes for CASSQKYTGSGYYNEQFF. The chain has TRBV4-1 and TRBJ2-1, with D maybe TRBD2 (6 bases). CDR1 is MGHRA and CDR2 is YSYEKL in the germline V gene. V was pared by 2 bases and J by 3 bases, with 20 bases between. There are 18 residues in the CDR3.

This clonotype was observed at least ten times. This chain connects TRBV5-6 to TRBJ2-5; D is unresolved. The CDR3 has 14 residues. Trimming removed 1 base from V and 5 bases from J, with 12 bases in between. Germline V gene lookup returns CDR1 SGHDT and CDR2 YYEEEE. This chain's CDR3 is CASSLYGRQETQYF. The CDR3 nucleotides are TGTGCCAGCAGCTTGTACGGACGGCAGGAGACCCAGTACTTC.

This clonotype was found a few times. This chain joins TRBV6-5 and TRBJ2-4; D unclear. The end of the DNA fits TRBJ2-7 better, so the J call may be wrong. The germline V gene has CDR1 MNHEY and CDR2 SVGAGI. There are 17 residues in the CDR3. CDR3 nucleotide sequence: TGTGCCAGCAGTTACTCGAAAGGCCGAGGATTCCTCTACGAGCAGTACTTC. Translation: CASSYSKGRGFLYEQYF.

This clonotype came up a few times. The chain uses TRBV7-2 and TRBJ2-3; D gene uncertain. Trimming took off 5 bases at V and 4 bases at J, with 13 bases between the two ends. This CDR3 has 14 residues. Looked up from germline, CDR1 is SGHTA and CDR2 is FQGNSA. Written as DNA, the CDR3 is TGTGCCAGCAGCCCTAGAAGTCCGCCAGATACGCAGTATTTT. It specifies CASSPRSPPDTQYF.

This clonotype appeared a few times. This rearrangement joins TRBV29-1 to TRBJ2-1, with D maybe TRBD2 (5 bases). This CDR3 has 12 amino acids. The ends were cut back, 6 bases at V and 5 bases at J, with 11 bases in the middle. Germline loops: CDR1 SQVTM, CDR2 ANQGSEA. In DNA form, the CDR3 reads TGCAGCGTGAAGGACGGGAACAATGAGCAGTTCTTC. Protein sequence: CSVKDGNNEQFF.

The genes are TRBV7-2 and TRBJ2-1, with 14 bases fitting TRBD2. From germline, CDR1 is SGHTA and CDR2 FQGNSA. The trim removed 6 bases at V and 12 bases at J, leaving 10 bases unmatched. This CDR3 region has 15 residues. CDR3 DNA: TGTGCCAGCAGACAAGGGACTAGCGGGAGTTTGGGGCAGTTCTTC. It encodes CASRQGTSGSLGQFF.

This clonotype was seen a single time. The chain joins TRBV11-2 to TRBJ2-5; D is ambiguous. The CDR3 runs to 15 residues. Trimming left V 0 bases short and J 5 bases short, with 13 bases between. Looked up from germline, CDR1 is SGHAT and CDR2 is FQNNGV. The CDR3 spells CASSLENSSGETQYF. CDR3 in DNA: TGTGCCAGCAGCTTAGAGAACAGTTCTGGGGAGACCCAGTACTTC.